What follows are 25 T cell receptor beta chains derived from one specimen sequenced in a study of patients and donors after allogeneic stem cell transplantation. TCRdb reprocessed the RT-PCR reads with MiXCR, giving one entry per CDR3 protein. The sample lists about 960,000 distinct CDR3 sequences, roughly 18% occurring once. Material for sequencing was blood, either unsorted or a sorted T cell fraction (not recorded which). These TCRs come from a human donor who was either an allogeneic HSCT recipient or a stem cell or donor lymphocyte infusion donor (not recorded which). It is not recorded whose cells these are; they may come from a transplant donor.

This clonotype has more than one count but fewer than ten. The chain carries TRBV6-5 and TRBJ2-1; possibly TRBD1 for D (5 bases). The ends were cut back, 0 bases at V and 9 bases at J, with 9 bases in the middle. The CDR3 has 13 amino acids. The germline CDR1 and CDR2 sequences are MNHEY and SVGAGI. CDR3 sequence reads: CASSYSQVGEQFF. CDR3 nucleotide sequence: TGTGCCAGCAGTTACTCACAGGTTGGTGAGCAGTTCTTC.

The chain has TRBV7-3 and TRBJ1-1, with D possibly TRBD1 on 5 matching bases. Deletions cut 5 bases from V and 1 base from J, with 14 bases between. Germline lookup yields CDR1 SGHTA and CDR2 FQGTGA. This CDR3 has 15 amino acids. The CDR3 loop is CASSRGGQGNTEAFF. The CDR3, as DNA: TGTGCCAGCAGCCGAGGAGGTCAGGGGAACACTGAAGCTTTCTTT. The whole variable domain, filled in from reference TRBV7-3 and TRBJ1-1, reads GAGVSQTPSNKVTEKGKYVELRCDPISGHTALYWYRQSLGQGPEFLIYFQGTGAADDSGLPNDRFFAVRPEGSVSTLKIQRTERGDSAVYLCASSRGGQGNTEAFFGQGTRLTVV.

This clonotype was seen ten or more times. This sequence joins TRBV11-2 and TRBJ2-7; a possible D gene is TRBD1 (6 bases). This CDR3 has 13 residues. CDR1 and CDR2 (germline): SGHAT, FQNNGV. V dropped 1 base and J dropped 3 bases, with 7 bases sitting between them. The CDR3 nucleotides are TGTGCCAGCAGCTTAGTCAGGGGCTACGAGCAGTACTTC. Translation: CASSLVRGYEQYF.

The CDR3 bases are TGTGCCTGGAGTGCACTGACAGTTGGTGAGCAGTTCTTC. Protein product: CAWSALTVGEQFF. The chain combines TRBV30 with TRBJ2-1; a possible D gene is TRBD1 (5 bases). This CDR3 is built from 13 residues. Germline V gene lookup returns CDR1 GTSNPN and CDR2 SVGIG (reference sequence). The ends were cut back, 1 base at V and 9 bases at J, with 13 bases in the middle.

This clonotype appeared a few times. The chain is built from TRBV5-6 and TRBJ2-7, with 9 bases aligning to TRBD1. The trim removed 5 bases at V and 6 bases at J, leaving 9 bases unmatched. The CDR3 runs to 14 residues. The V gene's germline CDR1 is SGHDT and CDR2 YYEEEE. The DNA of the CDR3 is TGTGCCAGCAGGGGACGACAGGGGGACCTCGAGCAGTACTTC. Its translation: CASRGRQGDLEQYF.

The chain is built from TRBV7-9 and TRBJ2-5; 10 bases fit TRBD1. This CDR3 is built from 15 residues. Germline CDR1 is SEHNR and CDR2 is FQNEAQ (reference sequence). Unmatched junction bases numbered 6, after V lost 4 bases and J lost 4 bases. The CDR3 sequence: CASSSGQGIGETQYF. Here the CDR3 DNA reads TGTGCCAGCAGCTCGGGACAGGGGATCGGAGAGACCCAGTACTTC.

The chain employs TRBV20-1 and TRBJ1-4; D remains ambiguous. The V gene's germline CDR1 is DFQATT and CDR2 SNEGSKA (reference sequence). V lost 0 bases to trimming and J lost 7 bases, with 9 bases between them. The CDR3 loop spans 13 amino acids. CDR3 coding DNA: TGCAGTGCTAGAGATCTGGTGGGTGAAAAACTGTTTTTT. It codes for CSARDLVGEKLFF.

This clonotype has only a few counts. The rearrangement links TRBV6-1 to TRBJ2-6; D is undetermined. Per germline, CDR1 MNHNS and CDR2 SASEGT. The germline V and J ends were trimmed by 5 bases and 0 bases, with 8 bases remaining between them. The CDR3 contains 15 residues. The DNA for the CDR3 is TGTGCCAGCAGTCGCCAAAACTCTGGGGCCAACGTCCTGACTTTC. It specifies CASSRQNSGANVLTF.

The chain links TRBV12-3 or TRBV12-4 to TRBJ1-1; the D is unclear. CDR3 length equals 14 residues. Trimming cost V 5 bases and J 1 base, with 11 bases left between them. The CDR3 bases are TGTGCCAGCAGTCCCGGCTACAGGAACACTGAAGCTTTCTTT. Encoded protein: CASSPGYRNTEAFF.

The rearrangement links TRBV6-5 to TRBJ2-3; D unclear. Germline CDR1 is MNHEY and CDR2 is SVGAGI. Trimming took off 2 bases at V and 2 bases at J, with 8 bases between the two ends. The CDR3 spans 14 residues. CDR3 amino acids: CASSYARATDTQYF. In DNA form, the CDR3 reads TGTGCCAGCAGTTACGCACGGGCCACAGATACGCAGTATTTT.

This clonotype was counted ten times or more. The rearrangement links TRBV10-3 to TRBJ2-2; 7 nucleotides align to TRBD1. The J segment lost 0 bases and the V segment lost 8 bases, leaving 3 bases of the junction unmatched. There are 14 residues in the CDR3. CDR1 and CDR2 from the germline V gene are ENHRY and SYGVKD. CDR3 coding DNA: TGTGCCATCTTGGGGACAGCGAACACCGGGGAGCTGTTTTTT. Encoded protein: CAILGTANTGELFF.

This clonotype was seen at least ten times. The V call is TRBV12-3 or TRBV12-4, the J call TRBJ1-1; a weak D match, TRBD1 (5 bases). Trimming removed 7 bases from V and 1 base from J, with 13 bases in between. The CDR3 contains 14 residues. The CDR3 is CASTTPGGNTEAFF. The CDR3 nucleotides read TGTGCCAGCACGACCCCCGGGGGGAACACTGAAGCTTTCTTT.

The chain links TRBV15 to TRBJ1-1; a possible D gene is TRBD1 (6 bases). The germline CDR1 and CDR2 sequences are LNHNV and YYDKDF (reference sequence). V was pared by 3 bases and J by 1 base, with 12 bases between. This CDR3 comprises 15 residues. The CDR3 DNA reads TGTGCCACCAGCAGTAAAACAGGGAAGAACACTGAAGCTTTCTTT. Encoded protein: CATSSKTGKNTEAFF. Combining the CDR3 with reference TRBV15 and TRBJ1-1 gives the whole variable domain DAMVIQNPRYQVTQFGKPVTLSCSQTLNHNVMYWYQQKSSQAPKLLFHYYDKDFNNEADTPDNFQSRRPNTSFCFLDIRSPGLGDTAMYLCATSSKTGKNTEAFFGQGTRLTVV.

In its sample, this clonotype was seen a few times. The CDR3 DNA follows: TGTGCCAGCAGCTTAGAGGGTTTTGCGTTCCCTGAAGCTTTCTTT. Its protein is CASSLEGFAFPEAFF. The gene calls are TRBV7-9 and TRBJ1-1; D remains unclear. V dropped 1 base and J dropped 6 bases, with 15 bases sitting between them. Per germline, CDR1 SEHNR and CDR2 FQNEAQ (reference sequence). The CDR3 is made up of 15 amino acids.

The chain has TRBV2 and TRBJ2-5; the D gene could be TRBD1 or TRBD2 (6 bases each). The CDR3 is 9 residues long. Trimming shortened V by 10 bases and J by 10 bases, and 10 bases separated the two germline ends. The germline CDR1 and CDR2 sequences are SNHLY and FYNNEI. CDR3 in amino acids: CAIKGGQYF. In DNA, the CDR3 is TGTGCCATAAAGGGGGGCCAGTACTTC.

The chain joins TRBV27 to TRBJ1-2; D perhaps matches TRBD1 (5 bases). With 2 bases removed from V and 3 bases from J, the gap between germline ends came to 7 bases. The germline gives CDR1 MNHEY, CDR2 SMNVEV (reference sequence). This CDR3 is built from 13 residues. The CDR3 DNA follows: TGTGCCAGCAGTTTACAGGGACACTATGGCTACACCTTC. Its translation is CASSLQGHYGYTF.

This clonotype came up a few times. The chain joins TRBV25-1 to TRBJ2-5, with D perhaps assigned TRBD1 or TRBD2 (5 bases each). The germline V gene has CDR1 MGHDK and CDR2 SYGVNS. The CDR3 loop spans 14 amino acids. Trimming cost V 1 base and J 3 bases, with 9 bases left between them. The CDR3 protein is CASSEFEGKETQYF. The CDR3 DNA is TGTGCCAGCAGTGAATTTGAGGGGAAAGAGACCCAGTACTTC. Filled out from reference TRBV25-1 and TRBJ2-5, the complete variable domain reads EADIYQTPRYLVIGTGKKITLECSQTMGHDKMYWYQQDPGMELHLIHYSYGVNSTEKGDLSSESTVSRIRTEHFPLTLESARPSHTSQYLCASSEFEGKETQYFGPGTRLLVL.

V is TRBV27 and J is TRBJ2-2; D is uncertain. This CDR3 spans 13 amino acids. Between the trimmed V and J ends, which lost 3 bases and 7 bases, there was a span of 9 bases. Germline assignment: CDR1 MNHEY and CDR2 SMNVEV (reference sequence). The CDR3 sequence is CASSLWVVGELFF. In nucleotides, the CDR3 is TGTGCCAGCAGTTTGTGGGTAGTCGGGGAGCTGTTTTTT.

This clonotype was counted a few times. CDR3 loop: CASSLGQGSTGVYEQYF. The CDR3 nucleotides are TGCGCCAGCAGCTTGGGACAGGGGTCAACGGGGGTCTACGAGCAGTACTTC. The rearrangement links TRBV5-1 to TRBJ2-7; TRBD1 aligns across 8 bases. V shed 0 bases, J shed 3 bases, and the junction held 11 bases outside the gene matches. There are 17 residues in the CDR3. CDR1 SGHRS and CDR2 YFSETQ come from the germline V gene.

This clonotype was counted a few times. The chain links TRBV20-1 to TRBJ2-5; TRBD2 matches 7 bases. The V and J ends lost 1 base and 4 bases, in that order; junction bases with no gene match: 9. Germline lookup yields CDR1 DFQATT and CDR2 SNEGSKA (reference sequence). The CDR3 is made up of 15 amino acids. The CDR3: CSARVEGRALETQYF. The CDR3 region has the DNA TGCAGTGCTAGAGTCGAAGGGAGGGCCCTAGAGACCCAGTACTTC.

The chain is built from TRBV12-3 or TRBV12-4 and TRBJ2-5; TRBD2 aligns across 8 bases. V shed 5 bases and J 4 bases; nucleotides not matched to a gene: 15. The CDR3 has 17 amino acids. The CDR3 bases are TGTGCCAGCAGTCCAATGGGTAGCGGGATATCTAGAGAGACCCAGTACTTC. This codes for CASSPMGSGISRETQYF.

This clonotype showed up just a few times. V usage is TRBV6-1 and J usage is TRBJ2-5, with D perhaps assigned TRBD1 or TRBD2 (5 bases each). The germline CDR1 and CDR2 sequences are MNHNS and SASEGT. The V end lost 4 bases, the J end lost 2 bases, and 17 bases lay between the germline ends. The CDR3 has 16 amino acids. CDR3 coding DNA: TGTGCCAGCAGTGGGAACCGGGGCTCCAAACAAGAGACCCAGTACTTC. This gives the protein CASSGNRGSKQETQYF.

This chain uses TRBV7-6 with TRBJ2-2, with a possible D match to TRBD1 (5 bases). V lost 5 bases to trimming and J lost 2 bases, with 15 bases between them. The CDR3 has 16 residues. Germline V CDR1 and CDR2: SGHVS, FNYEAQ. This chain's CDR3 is CASSPNGAVNTGELFF. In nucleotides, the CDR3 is TGTGCCAGCAGCCCGAATGGGGCCGTCAACACCGGGGAGCTGTTTTTT.

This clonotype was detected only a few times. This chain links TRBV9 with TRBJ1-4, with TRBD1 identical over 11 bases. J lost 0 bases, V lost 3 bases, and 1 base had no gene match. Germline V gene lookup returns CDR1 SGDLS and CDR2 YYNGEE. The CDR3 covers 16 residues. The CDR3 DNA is TGTGCCAGCAGCGGGGACAGGGGGACAACTAATGAAAAACTGTTTTTT. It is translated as CASSGDRGTTNEKLFF.

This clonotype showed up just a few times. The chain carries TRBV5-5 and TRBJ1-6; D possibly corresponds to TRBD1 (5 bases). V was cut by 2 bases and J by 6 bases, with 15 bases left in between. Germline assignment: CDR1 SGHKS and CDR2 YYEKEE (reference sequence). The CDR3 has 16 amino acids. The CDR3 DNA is TGTGCCAGCAGCTTTCTGGGGGTCGGATTTAATTCACCCCTCCACTTT. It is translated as CASSFLGVGFNSPLHF.